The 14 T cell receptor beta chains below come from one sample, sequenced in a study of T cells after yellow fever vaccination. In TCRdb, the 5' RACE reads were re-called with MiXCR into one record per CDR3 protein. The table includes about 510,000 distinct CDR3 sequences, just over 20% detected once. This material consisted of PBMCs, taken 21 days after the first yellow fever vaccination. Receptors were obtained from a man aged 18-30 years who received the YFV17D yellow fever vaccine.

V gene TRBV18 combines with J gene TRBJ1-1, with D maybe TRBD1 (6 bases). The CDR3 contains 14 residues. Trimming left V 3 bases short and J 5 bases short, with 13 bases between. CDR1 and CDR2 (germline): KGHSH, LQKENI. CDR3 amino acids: CASSPPGAKTEAFF. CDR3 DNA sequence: TGTGCCAGCTCACCGCCGGGGGCAAAAACTGAAGCTTTCTTT. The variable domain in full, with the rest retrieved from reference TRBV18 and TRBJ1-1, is NAGVMQNPRHLVRRRGQEARLRCSPMKGHSHVYWYRQLPEEGLKFMVYLQKENIIDESGMPKERFSAEFPKEGPSILRIQQVVRGDSAAYFCASSPPGAKTEAFFGQGTRLTVV.

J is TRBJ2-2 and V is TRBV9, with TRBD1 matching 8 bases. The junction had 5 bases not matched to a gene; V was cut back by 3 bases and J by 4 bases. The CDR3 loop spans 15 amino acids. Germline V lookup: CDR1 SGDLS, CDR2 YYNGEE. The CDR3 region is CASSETGVRTGELFF. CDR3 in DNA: TGTGCCAGCAGCGAGACAGGGGTGCGCACCGGGGAGCTGTTTTTT.

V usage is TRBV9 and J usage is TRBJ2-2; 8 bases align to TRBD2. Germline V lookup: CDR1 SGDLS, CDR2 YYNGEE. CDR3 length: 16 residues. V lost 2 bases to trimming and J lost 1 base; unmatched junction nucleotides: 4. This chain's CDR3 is CASSVSGTRNTGELFF. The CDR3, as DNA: TGTGCCAGCAGCGTCTCCGGGACTAGGAACACCGGGGAGCTGTTTTTT.

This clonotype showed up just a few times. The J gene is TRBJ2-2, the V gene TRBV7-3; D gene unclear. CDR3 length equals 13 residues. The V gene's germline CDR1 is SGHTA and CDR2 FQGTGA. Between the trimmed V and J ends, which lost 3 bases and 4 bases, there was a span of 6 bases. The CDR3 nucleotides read TGTGCCAGCAGCTTCCCAAGCACCGGGGAGCTGTTTTTT. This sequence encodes CASSFPSTGELFF.

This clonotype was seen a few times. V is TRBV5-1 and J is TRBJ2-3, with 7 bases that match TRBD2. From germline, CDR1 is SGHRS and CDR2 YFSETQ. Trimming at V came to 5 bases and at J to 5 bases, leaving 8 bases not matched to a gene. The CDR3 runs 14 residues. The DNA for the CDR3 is TGCGCCAGCAGTGTCGGGGGGTCAGTAGATACGCAGTATTTT. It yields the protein CASSVGGSVDTQYF.

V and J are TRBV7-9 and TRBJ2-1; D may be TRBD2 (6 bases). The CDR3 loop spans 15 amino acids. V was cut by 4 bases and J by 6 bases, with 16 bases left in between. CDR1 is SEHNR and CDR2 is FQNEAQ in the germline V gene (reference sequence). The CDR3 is CASSWGDGALNEQFF. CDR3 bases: TGTGCCAGCAGCTGGGGGGACGGAGCCCTCAATGAGCAGTTCTTC.

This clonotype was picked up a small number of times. CDR3 nucleotide sequence: TGTGCCAGCAAAGGGACAGCTAGCACAGATACGCAGTATTTT. This translates into CASKGTASTDTQYF. The genes are TRBV12-3 or TRBV12-4 and TRBJ2-3; 7 bases are shared with TRBD1. There are 14 residues in the CDR3. The junction had 4 bases not matched to a gene; V was cut back by 7 bases and J by 0 bases.

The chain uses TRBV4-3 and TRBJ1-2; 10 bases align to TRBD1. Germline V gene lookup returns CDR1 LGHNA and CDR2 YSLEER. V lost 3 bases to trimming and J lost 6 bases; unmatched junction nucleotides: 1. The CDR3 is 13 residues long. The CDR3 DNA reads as TGCGCCAGCAGCCACGGACAGGGGGATGGCTACACCTTC. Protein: CASSHGQGDGYTF.

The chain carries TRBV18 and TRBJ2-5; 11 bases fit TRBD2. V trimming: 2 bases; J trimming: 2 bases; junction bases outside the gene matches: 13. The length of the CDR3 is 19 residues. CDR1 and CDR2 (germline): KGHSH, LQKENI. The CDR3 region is CASSPFEASGGRPQETQYF. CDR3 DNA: TGTGCCAGCTCACCATTTGAGGCTAGCGGGGGGCGTCCACAAGAGACCCAGTACTTC.

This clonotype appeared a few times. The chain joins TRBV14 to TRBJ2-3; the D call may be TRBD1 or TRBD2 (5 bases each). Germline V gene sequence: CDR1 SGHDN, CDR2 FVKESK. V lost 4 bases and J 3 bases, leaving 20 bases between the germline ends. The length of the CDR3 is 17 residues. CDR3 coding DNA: TGTGCCAGCAGCCCCGGGTCCCGGGGACGGGAAACAGATACGCAGTATTTT. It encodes CASSPGSRGRETDTQYF.

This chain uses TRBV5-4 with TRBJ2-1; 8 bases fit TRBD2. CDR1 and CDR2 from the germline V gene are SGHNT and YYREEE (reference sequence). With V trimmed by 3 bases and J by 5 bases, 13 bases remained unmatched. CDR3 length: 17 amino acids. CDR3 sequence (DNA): TGTGCCAGCAGCTGGCCGGGGGGGCCAATCCGGCACAATGAGCAGTTCTTC. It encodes CASSWPGGPIRHNEQFF.

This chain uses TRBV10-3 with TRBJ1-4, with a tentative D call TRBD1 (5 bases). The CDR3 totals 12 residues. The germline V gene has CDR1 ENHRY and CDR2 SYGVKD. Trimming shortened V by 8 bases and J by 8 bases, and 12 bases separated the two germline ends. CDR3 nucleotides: TGTGCCATCGGGAGGGGTGACGAAAAACTGTTTTTT. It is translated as CAIGRGDEKLFF.

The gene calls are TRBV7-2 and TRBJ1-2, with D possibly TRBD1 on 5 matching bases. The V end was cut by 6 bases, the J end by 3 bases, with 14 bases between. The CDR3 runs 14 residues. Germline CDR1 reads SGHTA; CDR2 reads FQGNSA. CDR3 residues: CASRPPGGYYGYTF. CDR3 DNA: TGTGCCAGCAGACCCCCCGGGGGTTACTATGGCTACACCTTC.

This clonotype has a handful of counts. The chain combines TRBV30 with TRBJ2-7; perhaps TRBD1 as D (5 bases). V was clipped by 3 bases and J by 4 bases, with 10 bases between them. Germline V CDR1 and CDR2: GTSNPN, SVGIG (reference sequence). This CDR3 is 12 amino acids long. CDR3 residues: CAWRDIGYEQYF. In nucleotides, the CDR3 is TGTGCCTGGAGGGACATTGGATACGAGCAGTACTTC. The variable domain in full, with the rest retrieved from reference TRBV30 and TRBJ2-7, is SQTIHQWPATLVQPVGSPLSLECTVEGTSNPNLYWYRQAAGRGLQLLFYSVGIGQISSEVPQNLSASRPQDRQFILSSKKLLLSDSGFYLCAWRDIGYEQYFGPGTRLTVT.